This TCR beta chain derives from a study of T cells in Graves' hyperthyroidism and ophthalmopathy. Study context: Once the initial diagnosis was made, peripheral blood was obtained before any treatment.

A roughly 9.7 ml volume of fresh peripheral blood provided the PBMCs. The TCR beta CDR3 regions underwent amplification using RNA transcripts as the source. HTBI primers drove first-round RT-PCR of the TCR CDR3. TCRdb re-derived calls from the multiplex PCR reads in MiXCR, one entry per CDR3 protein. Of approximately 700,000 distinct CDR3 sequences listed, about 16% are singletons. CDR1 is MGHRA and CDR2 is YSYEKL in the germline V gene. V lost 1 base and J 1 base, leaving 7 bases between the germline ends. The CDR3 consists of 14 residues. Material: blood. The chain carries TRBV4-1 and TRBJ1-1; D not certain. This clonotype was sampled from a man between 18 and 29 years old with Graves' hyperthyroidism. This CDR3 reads CASSQVSQNTEAFF. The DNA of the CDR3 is TGCGCCAGCAGCCAAGTCTCTCAGAACACTGAAGCTTTCTTT.